The next 30 T cell receptor beta chains were all read from a single sample in a study of tumor and adjacent non-tumor tissue in lung cancer. TCRbeta libraries were built with three rounds of nested PCR, modified from ARM-PCR. TCRdb ran MiXCR on the multiplex PCR reads and lists one entry per CDR3 protein. The table lists 110,000 or so distinct CDR3 sequences, about 65% of them singletons. This sample's RNA came from whole unsorted tissue. This non-tumor lung sample came from over 3 cm beyond the tumor edge. The material sequenced was distant non-tumor lung tissue. These receptors were obtained from a man in his sixties with non-small cell lung cancer.

This chain connects TRBV30 to TRBJ2-7; a weak D match, TRBD1 (5 bases). The length of the CDR3 is 15 residues. Germline values: CDR1 GTSNPN, CDR2 SVGIG (reference sequence). V lost 8 bases, J lost 2 bases, and 22 bases lay in between. The CDR3 loop is CARIVNQGFTYEQYF. The CDR3 coding sequence is TGTGCCCGGATTGTAAACCAGGGATTTACCTACGAGCAGTACTTC.

Remarks on this clonotype: This may be a read error: a much more frequent sequence differs by one nucleotide. The V gene is TRBV5-1, the J gene TRBJ2-1, with a tentative D call TRBD1 (6 bases). The CDR3 totals 14 residues. CDR1 is SGHRS, CDR2 YFSETQ, per germline. V was trimmed by 4 bases and J by 9 bases, leaving 17 bases between them. This CDR3 is CASSGGPSAGEQFF. The CDR3 DNA sequence: TGCGCCAGCAGCGGGGGCCCCTCCGCCGGTGAGCAGTTCTTC.

The chain employs TRBV4-3 and TRBJ2-1; D call uncertain. This CDR3 is built from 14 residues. The V gene's germline CDR1 is LGHNA and CDR2 YSLEER. V was trimmed by 7 bases and J by 10 bases, leaving 20 bases between them. As DNA, the CDR3 is TGCGCCAGCAACCCCCGATTAGCCAGCTGGGAGCAGTTCTTC. Translated: CASNPRLASWEQFF.

In its sample, this clonotype was seen a few times. A much larger clone lies one base from this, so it may be a read error. The J gene is TRBJ1-2, the V gene TRBV14; 9 bases are a match to TRBD1. CDR1 is SGHDN, CDR2 FVKESK, per germline. The CDR3 extends over 17 amino acids. The CDR3 reads CGSSQEQGAIANYGYTF. The CDR3 DNA reads as TGTGGCAGCAGCCAGGAACAGGGGGCTATTGCTAACTATGGCTACACCTTC.

The genes are TRBV19 and TRBJ1-1; D unresolved. CDR3 length: 11 residues. CDR1 LNHDA and CDR2 SQIVND come from the germline V gene (reference sequence). V lost 7 bases and J 1 base, leaving 4 bases between the germline ends. CDR3 nucleotide sequence: TGTGCCAGTAACAGGAACACTGAAGCTTTCTTT. Translating it yields CASNRNTEAFF.

Many counts were recorded for this clonotype. The CDR3: CASSHPGQGTDTQYF. CDR3 nucleotides: TGTGCCAGCAGCCATCCGGGACAGGGGACAGATACGCAGTATTTT. V gene TRBV11-2 combines with J gene TRBJ2-3; 10 bases map to TRBD1. The germline V gene encodes CDR1 SGHAT and CDR2 FQNNGV. This CDR3 region has 15 residues. V lost 5 bases, J lost 3 bases, and 5 bases stayed unmatched.

This clonotype was detected once. The germline gene is not matched at one end of the junction; a read error may be the cause. The rearrangement uses TRBV25-1 and TRBJ1-3, with unresolved D. This CDR3 is built from 14 residues. Germline CDR1 reads MGHDK; CDR2 reads SYGVNS. CDR3 residues: CASTHAGSGNTIYF. The DNA of the CDR3 is TGTGCCAGCACCCACGCAGGATCTGGAAACACTATATATTTT.

The chain links TRBV12-3 or TRBV12-4 to TRBJ2-7; TRBD1 matches 8 bases. This CDR3 has 14 residues. V gave up 3 bases and J gave up 7 bases; unmatched junction bases: 8. CDR3 DNA: TGTGCCAGCAGTTTTTGGACAGGGAAAGGGGAGCAGTACTTC. Its translation: CASSFWTGKGEQYF.

This clonotype has just a few counts. A read error may be the cause here, since a much bigger clone is one base away. V usage is TRBV6-2 or TRBV6-3 and J usage is TRBJ2-7; perhaps TRBD1 as D (6 bases). Trimming removed 7 bases at V and 7 bases at J, with 17 bases between. There are 13 residues in the CDR3. CDR1 is MNHEY and CDR2 is SVGEGT in the germline V gene. CDR3 DNA: TGTGCCAGCAATCGTGGACAGCTCCGGGAGCAGTACTTC. Encoded protein: CASNRGQLREQYF.

This sequence joins TRBV5-4 and TRBJ1-2; 7 nucleotides line up with TRBD1. CDR1 is SGHNT, CDR2 YYREEE, per germline (reference sequence). This CDR3 comprises 15 residues. Trimming took 6 bases from V and 3 from J; bases not matched to a gene: 11. The CDR3 coding sequence is TGTGCCAGCATCTCGTCAGGGGGTTATGACTATGGCTACACCTTC. This encodes CASISSGGYDYGYTF.

This clonotype was recorded a few times. Germline is not matched at one junction end, which may reflect a read error. The chain recombines TRBV2 with TRBJ1-6; TRBD1 matches 7 bases. Germline-derived CDR1 and CDR2 are SNHLY and FYNNEI. The CDR3 length is 15 residues. Here the CDR3 DNA reads TGTGCCAGCAGTGAAGTCGAGACAGGGAATTCACCCCTCCTCTTT. It codes for CASSEVETGNSPLLF.

As for this clonotype: Germline and junction disagree at one end, which may indicate a read error. The rearrangement links TRBV11-2 to TRBJ2-7, with D perhaps being TRBD1 or TRBD2 (5 bases each). Germline V lookup: CDR1 SGHAT, CDR2 FQNNGV. The CDR3 covers 16 residues. The CDR3 DNA is TGTGCCAGTAGCTTAGGAGATCGGACCGAAGGGGACGAGCTGTACTTC. Protein: CASSLGDRTEGDELYF.

Details on this clonotype: Relative to the germline gene, one junction end is altered; a read error may explain this. This rearrangement joins TRBV6-1 to TRBJ2-1, with D unclear. The CDR3 is made up of 14 amino acids. Germline lookup yields CDR1 MNHNS and CDR2 SASEGT. The chain's CDR3 is CASTANPYYNEHFF. CDR3 bases: TGTGCTAGCACGGCGAATCCCTACTACAATGAGCATTTCTTC.

Comments on this clonotype: One end of the junction does not line up with germline, which may come from a read error. The chain couples TRBV5-4 to TRBJ2-6; possibly TRBD1 for D (5 bases). The CDR3 runs to 15 residues. Germline CDR1 is SGHNT and CDR2 is YYREEE (reference sequence). The DNA for the CDR3 is TGTGCCTGCAGCTTGGTCGGATCTGGGGCTAACGTCCTGACTTTC. Translated, it gives CACSLVGSGANVLTF.

Regarding this clonotype: Sequence at one end of the junction differs from germline and may be a read error. V gene TRBV11-2 combines with J gene TRBJ1-5; a weak D match, TRBD1 (6 bases). Looked up from germline, CDR1 is SGHAT and CDR2 is FQNNGV. CDR3 size: 15 residues. CDR3 coding DNA: TGTGCCAGCGGCCTAGAAAGGGGGGCAAGCCAGCCCCAGCACTTT. Translated, it gives CASGLERGASQPQHF.

The sample holds many counts of this clonotype. The genes are TRBV12-3 or TRBV12-4 and TRBJ2-3; D is unclear. Between the trimmed V and J ends, which lost 4 bases and 5 bases, there was a span of 10 bases. The CDR3 covers 13 residues. In DNA, the CDR3 is TGTGCCAGCAGTTCCTCGGATCTAGATACGCAGTATTTT. This codes for CASSSSDLDTQYF.

As concerns this clonotype: A much larger clone lies a single base off, so this may be a read error. The chain couples TRBV6-2 or TRBV6-3 to TRBJ2-7; D is undetermined. The CDR3 has 15 residues. With 6 bases removed from V and 2 bases from J, the gap between germline ends came to 17 bases. CDR1 and CDR2 (germline): MNHEY, SVGEGT. The CDR3 nucleotides read TGTGCCAGCAGACCCGAGACGAGGCAGACCTACGAGCAGTACTTC. The encoded protein is CASRPETRQTYEQYF.

V and J are TRBV6-5 and TRBJ1-2; 7 bases are a match to TRBD1. CDR3 length equals 14 residues. Unmatched junction bases numbered 8, after V lost 3 bases and J lost 7 bases. The germline V gene has CDR1 MNHEY and CDR2 SVGAGI. In DNA form, the CDR3 reads TGTGCCAGCAGTTATGACCAGGGGGAGAGTGGCTACACCTTC. The encoded protein is CASSYDQGESGYTF.

Note on this clonotype: A much larger clone lies one base from this, so it may be a read error. The chain has TRBV25-1 and TRBJ1-4; D is unresolved. Germline lookup yields CDR1 MGHDK and CDR2 SYGVNS. Trimming left V 3 bases short and J 6 bases short, with 14 bases between. There are 15 residues in the CDR3. CDR3: CASSDLRRQDEKLFF. As DNA, the CDR3 is TGTGCCAGCAGTGACCTCAGGAGGCAAGATGAAAAACTGTTTTTT. The complete variable domain, with remaining parts taken from reference TRBV25-1 and TRBJ1-4, reads EADIYQTPRYLVIGTGKKITLECSQTMGHDKMYWYQQDPGMELHLIHYSYGVNSTEKGDLSSESTVSRIRTEHFPLTLESARPSHTSQYLCASSDLRRQDEKLFFGSGTQLSVL.

This clonotype was detected only a few times. No conserved phenylalanine or tryptophan is present at the end of the CDR3, so a read error is the likely explanation. The rearrangement joins TRBV20-1 to TRBJ2-1, with a weak D call TRBD2 (6 bases). Germline values: CDR1 DFQATT, CDR2 SNEGSKA (reference sequence). The germline V and J ends were trimmed by 6 bases and 6 bases, with 12 bases remaining between them. The CDR3 is made up of 12 amino acids. The CDR3 loop reads CSAAPLANEQFL. The CDR3 DNA is TGCAGTGCCGCGCCACTAGCCAATGAGCAGTTCCTC.

In this sample, this clonotype turned up many times. The V call is TRBV6-1, the J call TRBJ1-1, with 7 positions matching TRBD1. CDR1 and CDR2 (germline): MNHNS, SASEGT. CDR3 length equals 13 residues. V was clipped by 4 bases and J by 1 base; unmatched bases: 0. The CDR3, as DNA: TGTGCCAGCAGTGGACAGGGGAACACTGAAGCTTTCTTT. Translating gives CASSGQGNTEAFF.

V and J are TRBV6-1 and TRBJ1-5; no firm D call. The ends were cut back, 4 bases at V and 1 base at J, with 11 bases in the middle. The CDR3 is 15 residues long. Germline V lookup: CDR1 MNHNS, CDR2 SASEGT. CDR3: CASSGDGGSNQPQHF. CDR3 in DNA: TGTGCCAGCAGTGGAGATGGAGGGAGCAATCAGCCCCAGCATTTT.

The rearrangement uses TRBV20-1 and TRBJ2-3, with D possibly being TRBD2 (6 bases). V lost 1 base, J lost 0 bases, and 20 bases lay in between. CDR1 is DFQATT and CDR2 is SNEGSKA in the germline V gene (reference sequence). This CDR3 region has 18 residues. In DNA, the CDR3 is TGCAGTGCTAGAGGACGGAGGGCCGGGAAAACTAGCACAGATACGCAGTATTTT. Translation gives CSARGRRAGKTSTDTQYF.

With regard to this clonotype: A much larger clone is a single base away; this may be a read error. The chain uses TRBV6-5 and TRBJ1-1, with D tentatively TRBD1 (6 bases). Germline lookup yields CDR1 MNHEY and CDR2 SVGAGI. This CDR3 region has 15 residues. The V and J ends lost 7 bases and 4 bases respectively, with 19 bases between them. CDR3 DNA: TGTGCCAGCAATCCCTGGCAGGGGACGAGCACTGAAGCTTTCTTT. It translates to CASNPWQGTSTEAFF.

This clonotype was detected ten times or more. CDR3 DNA: TGTGCCAGCAGCGAGACAGGAGACCTTGGCAATCAGCCCCAGCATTTT. This codes for CASSETGDLGNQPQHF. The genes are TRBV12-3 or TRBV12-4 and TRBJ1-5; TRBD1 is a possible D gene (6 bases). There are 16 residues in the CDR3. With 6 bases removed from V and 2 bases from J, the gap between germline ends came to 17 bases.

On this clonotype itself: At one end, the junction sequence differs from germline, possibly due to a read error. The V and J genes are TRBV14 and TRBJ1-1, with D unresolved. The germline V gene has CDR1 SGHDN and CDR2 FVKESK. There are 13 residues in the CDR3. The CDR3 DNA reads TGTGCCAGAAGCCAAGCCCTCAATACTGAAGCTTTCTTT. Translation: CARSQALNTEAFF.

This clonotype was counted between two and nine times. The chain carries TRBV5-4 and TRBJ2-3; 9 positions match TRBD2. In germline, CDR1 is SGHNT, CDR2 YYREEE (reference sequence). The CDR3 spans 16 residues. With 4 bases clipped from V and 2 bases from J, the junction kept 8 bases outside the gene matches. The CDR3 coding sequence is TGTGCCAGCAGCGTAGCGGGGGTCGATTTCACAGATACGCAGTATTTT. Translating gives CASSVAGVDFTDTQYF.

As regards this clonotype: The CDR3 does not close with the conserved phenylalanine or tryptophan, likely indicating a read error. This rearrangement joins TRBV6-5 to TRBJ2-7; possibly TRBD1 for D (5 bases). Germline CDR1 MNHEY, CDR2 SVGAGI. This CDR3 is 13 amino acids long. Deletions cut 3 bases from V and 4 bases from J, with 10 bases between. DNA of the CDR3: TGTGCCAGCAGTTATCAGGGTCGTTACGAGCAGTACTCC. It translates to CASSYQGRYEQYS.

The chain combines TRBV11-2 with TRBJ2-7; the D gene is possibly TRBD1 (7 bases). Germline CDR1 reads SGHAT; CDR2 reads FQNNGV. This CDR3 comprises 12 residues. Trimming removed 5 bases at V and 10 bases at J, with 15 bases between. CDR3 DNA: TGTGCCAGCAGCAACCAGGGGGGCGAACAGTACTTC. It codes for CASSNQGGEQYF.

This clonotype was found many times. The rearrangement uses TRBV5-1 and TRBJ2-7; 7 positions agree with TRBD1. This CDR3 contains 15 residues. CDR1 is SGHRS and CDR2 is YFSETQ in the germline V gene. Losses at the gene ends were 5 bases for V and 2 bases for J; bases not matched to a gene: 10. CDR3 loop: CASSPRQGITYEQYF. As DNA, the CDR3 is TGCGCCAGCAGTCCCCGACAGGGCATTACCTACGAGCAGTACTTC.